These T cell receptor beta chains were read from a single sample in a study of blood T cell repertoires in COVID-19. TCRdb's copy holds only in-frame clones and misses some; the assay was immunoSEQ multiplex PCR. The sample has over 130,000 clones; about 82% are singletons. Material: peripheral blood. All receptors derive from a man aged 45 to 65 with acute or convalescent COVID-19. CDR3s include the opening cysteine and the closing phenylalanine or tryptophan. The D gene is left open where the match is weak. Clone size is stated in some rows and not others, as once, few, many or a class when expanded.

NA	NA	TRBV27	TRBJ2-3	CASSRLSGRGVDTQYF	TGTGCCAGCAGTCGGCTTTCGGGCAGGGGAGTAGATACGCAGTATTTT
NA	TRBD1	TRBV5-4	TRBJ1-5	CASSLQGGNQPQHF	TGTGCCAGCAGCTTACAGGGGGGTAATCAGCCCCAGCATTTT
NA	NA	TRBV28	TRBJ2-4	CASSIDNPGSTEYF	TGTGCCAGCAGTATCGACAACCCGGGATCCACGGAGTACTTC
NA	TRBD1	TRBV15	TRBJ1-1	CATSRTGGFEAFF	TGTGCCACCAGTCGGACAGGAGGGTTTGAAGCTTTCTTT
NA	NA	TRBV5-1	TRBJ2-2	CASSIDTGELFF	TGCGCCAGCAGCATAGACACCGGGGAGCTGTTTTTT
NA	NA	TRBV29-1	TRBJ2-5	CSYSDRTQETQYF	TGCAGCTACTCCGACAGGACCCAAGAGACCCAGTACTTC
NA	TRBD1	TRBV28	TRBJ2-7	CASSLWGPGGGEQYF	TGTGCCAGCAGCCTTTGGGGGCCAGGGGGCGGCGAGCAGTACTTC
NA	NA	TRBV11-3	TRBJ2-5	CASSFGTRGVQETQYF	TGTGCCAGCAGCTTTGGGACACGGGGAGTCCAAGAGACCCAGTACTTC
NA	TRBD1	TRBV28	TRBJ1-1	CASSPPRQGGTEAFF	TGTGCCAGCAGTCCACCGCGACAGGGCGGCACTGAAGCTTTCTTT
NA	TRBD1	TRBV9	TRBJ1-1	CASSGRDRGEAFF	TGTGCCAGCAGCGGCCGGGACAGGGGTGAAGCTTTCTTT
NA	NA	TRBV14	TRBJ2-3	CASSQPRTRQDTQYF	TGTGCCAGCAGCCAACCCAGGACTCGGCAGGATACGCAGTATTTT
NA	NA	TRBV19	TRBJ2-5	CASSILAGKQETQYF	TGTGCCAGTAGTATCTTGGCGGGTAAACAAGAGACCCAGTACTTC
NA	TRBD1	TRBV5-1	TRBJ1-2	CASRIGQGANYGYTF	TGCGCCAGCCGCATCGGACAGGGTGCTAACTATGGCTACACCTTC
NA	TRBD1	TRBV10-1	TRBJ2-7	CASSSADRSPYEQYF	TGCGCCAGCAGCTCGGCGGACAGGAGCCCCTACGAGCAGTACTTC
NA	NA	TRBV6-1	TRBJ2-3	CASSEAGEGDTQYF	TGTGCCAGCAGTGAAGCGGGAGAAGGAGATACGCAGTATTTT
NA	TRBD1	TRBV6-1	TRBJ1-5	CASSELTGSLISNQPQHF	TGTGCCAGCAGTGAATTGACAGGGTCCCTTATTAGCAATCAGCCCCAGCATTTT
NA	NA	TRBV18	TRBJ2-7	CASSPPQGTTYEQYF	TGTGCCAGCTCACCACCGCAGGGGACTACCTACGAGCAGTACTTC
NA	NA	TRBV20-1	TRBJ1-4	CSASLSRPRGEKLFF	TGCAGTGCTAGTTTGTCAAGGCCGCGCGGGGAAAAACTGTTTTTT
NA	TRBD1	TRBV6-1	TRBJ1-2	CASSGGTDNFGGYGYTF	TGTGCCAGCAGTGGCGGGACAGACAACTTCGGGGGATATGGCTACACCTTC
NA	NA	TRBV10-3	TRBJ1-6	CAISDFRQTGMRLSSYNSPLHF	TGTGCCATCAGTGATTTTCGTCAAACAGGGATGAGGCTCAGCTCCTATAATTCACCCCTCCACTTT
NA	NA	TRBV30	TRBJ2-3	CAWSVLGSDTQYF	TGTGCCTGGAGTGTACTAGGGTCAGATACGCAGTATTTT
NA	TRBD1	TRBV2	TRBJ2-4	CASREGTAQNIQYF	TGTGCCAGCAGAGAAGGGACAGCCCAAAACATTCAGTACTTC
NA	TRBD1	TRBV4-1	TRBJ1-1	CASSQALQTTHRDRKEAFF	TGCGCCAGCAGCCAAGCATTACAGACGACCCACCGGGACAGAAAAGAAGCTTTCTTT
once	NA	TRBV29-1	TRBJ1-1	CSVGGPGGTEAFF	TGCAGCGTTGGGGGGCCAGGCGGCACTGAAGCTTTCTTT
NA	NA	TRBV3-1/TRBV3-2	TRBJ1-6	CASSQGASDNSPLHF	TGTGCCAGCAGCCAGGGGGCATCGGATAATTCACCCCTCCACTTT
NA	TRBD1	TRBV6-5	TRBJ2-2	CASRNRGQSGELFF	TGTGCCAGCAGAAACAGGGGGCAAAGCGGGGAGCTGTTTTTT
NA	NA	TRBV5-5	TRBJ1-5	CASSLVSTYGNQPQHF	TGTGCCAGCAGCTTGGTGTCGACTTATGGGAATCAGCCCCAGCATTTT
NA	TRBD1	TRBV4-2	TRBJ2-7	CASSQRTGGNSYEQYF	TGTGCCAGCAGCCAGAGGACAGGGGGCAACTCCTACGAGCAGTACTTC
NA	TRBD2	TRBV4-2	TRBJ2-3	CASSQGLAGFTDTQYF	TGTGCCAGCAGCCAAGGACTAGCGGGCTTCACAGATACGCAGTATTTT
NA	TRBD1	TRBV13	TRBJ1-2	CASSSGQPNYGYTF	TGTGCCAGCAGCTCGGGACAGCCAAACTATGGCTACACCTTC
NA	TRBD1	TRBV27	TRBJ2-1	CASSSGTVNEQFF	TGTGCCAGCAGTTCCGGGACAGTCAATGAGCAGTTCTTC
NA	TRBD2	TRBV6-2/TRBV6-3	TRBJ2-1	CASSASTKTSGPSYNEQFF	TGTGCCAGCAGTGCCTCGACAAAAACTAGCGGCCCCTCCTACAATGAGCAGTTCTTC
NA	NA	TRBV9	TRBJ2-7	CASSVGDRPTYEQYF	TGTGCCAGCAGCGTAGGCGACAGACCCACCTACGAGCAGTACTTC
NA	TRBD2	TRBV24-1	TRBJ2-1	CATRGGGCLAGGTYNEQFF	TGTGCCACCCGGGGTGGGGGGTGCCTAGCGGGAGGTACATACAATGAGCAGTTCTTC
NA	NA	TRBV5-1	TRBJ1-1	CASSLGVRAGGTEAFF	TGCGCCAGCAGCTTGGGGGTACGTGCCGGCGGCACTGAAGCTTTCTTT
NA	NA	TRBV7-9	TRBJ2-1	CASSSPEGSMRDEQFF	TGTGCCAGCAGCTCTCCCGAGGGCTCGATGAGGGATGAGCAGTTCTTC
NA	NA	TRBV12-5	TRBJ2-2	CASGLVLSGRDITGELFF	TGTGCTAGTGGTTTGGTACTATCTGGCAGGGACATCACCGGGGAGCTGTTTTTT
once	NA	TRBV28	TRBJ1-1	CASRGGEATEAFF	TGTGCCAGCAGGGGGGGGGAGGCCACTGAAGCTTTCTTT
NA	TRBD1	TRBV19	TRBJ1-1	CASSPTGETEAFF	TGTGCCAGTAGTCCGACAGGGGAAACTGAAGCTTTCTTT
NA	NA	TRBV24-1	TRBJ2-5	CATSDLAGRETQYF	TGTGCCACCAGTGATCTGGCAGGGCGGGAGACCCAGTACTTC
NA	NA	TRBV18	TRBJ2-3	CASSSWTPDTQYF	TGTGCCAGCTCATCCTGGACACCAGATACGCAGTATTTT